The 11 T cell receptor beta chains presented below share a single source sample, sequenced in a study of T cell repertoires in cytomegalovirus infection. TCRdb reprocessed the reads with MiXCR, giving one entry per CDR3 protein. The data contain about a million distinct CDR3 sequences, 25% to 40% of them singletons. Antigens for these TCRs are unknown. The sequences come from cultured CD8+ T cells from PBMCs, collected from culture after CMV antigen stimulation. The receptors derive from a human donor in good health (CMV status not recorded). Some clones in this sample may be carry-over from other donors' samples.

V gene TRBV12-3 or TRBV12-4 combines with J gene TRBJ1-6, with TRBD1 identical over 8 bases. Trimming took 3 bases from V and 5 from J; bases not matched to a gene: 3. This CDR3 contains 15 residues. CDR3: CASSFRDRHNSPLHF. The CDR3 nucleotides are TGTGCCAGCAGTTTCCGGGACAGGCATAATTCACCCCTCCACTTT.

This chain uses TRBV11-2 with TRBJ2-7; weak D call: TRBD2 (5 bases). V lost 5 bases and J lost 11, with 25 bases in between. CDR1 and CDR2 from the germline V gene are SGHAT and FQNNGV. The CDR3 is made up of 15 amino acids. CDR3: CASSPGWQTNSQKYF. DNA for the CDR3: TGTGCCAGCAGCCCCGGTTGGCAGACTAATTCCCAAAAGTACTTC.

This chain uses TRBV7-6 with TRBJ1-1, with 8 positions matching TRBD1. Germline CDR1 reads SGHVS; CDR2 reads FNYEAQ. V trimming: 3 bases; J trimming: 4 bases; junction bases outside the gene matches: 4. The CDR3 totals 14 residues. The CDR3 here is CASSFFDRGTEAFF. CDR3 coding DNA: TGTGCCAGCAGCTTTTTCGACAGGGGCACTGAAGCTTTCTTT.

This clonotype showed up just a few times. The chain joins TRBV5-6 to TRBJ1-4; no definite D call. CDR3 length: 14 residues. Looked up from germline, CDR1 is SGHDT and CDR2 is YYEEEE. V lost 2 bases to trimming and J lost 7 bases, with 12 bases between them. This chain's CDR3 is CASSLGRPSEKLFF. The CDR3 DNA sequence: TGTGCCAGCAGCTTAGGGCGCCCTAGTGAAAAACTGTTTTTT.

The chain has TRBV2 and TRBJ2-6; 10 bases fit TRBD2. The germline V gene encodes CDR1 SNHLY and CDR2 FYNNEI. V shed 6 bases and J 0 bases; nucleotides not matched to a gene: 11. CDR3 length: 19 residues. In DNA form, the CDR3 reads TGTGCCAGCAGCCCTCCTCCTAGCGGGGGAAACTCTGGGGCCAACGTCCTGACTTTC. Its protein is CASSPPPSGGNSGANVLTF. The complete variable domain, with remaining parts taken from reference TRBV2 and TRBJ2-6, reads EPEVTQTPSHQVTQMGQEVILRCVPISNHLYFYWYRQILGQKVEFLVSFYNNEISEKSEIFDDQFSVERPDGSNFTLKIRSTKLEDSAMYFCASSPPPSGGNSGANVLTFGAGSRLTVL.

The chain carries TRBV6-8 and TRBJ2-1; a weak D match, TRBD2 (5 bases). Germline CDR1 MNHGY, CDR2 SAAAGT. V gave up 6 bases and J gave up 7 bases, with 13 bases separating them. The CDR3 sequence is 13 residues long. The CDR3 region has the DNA TGTGCCAGCAGCCGACGACTAATTAATGAGCAGTTCTTC. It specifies CASSRRLINEQFF.

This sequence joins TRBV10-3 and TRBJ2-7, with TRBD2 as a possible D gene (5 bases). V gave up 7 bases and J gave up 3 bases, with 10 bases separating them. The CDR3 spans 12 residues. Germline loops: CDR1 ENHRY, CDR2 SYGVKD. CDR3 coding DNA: TGTGCCATCACTAGTGAGGGCTACGAGCAGTACTTC. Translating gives CAITSEGYEQYF.

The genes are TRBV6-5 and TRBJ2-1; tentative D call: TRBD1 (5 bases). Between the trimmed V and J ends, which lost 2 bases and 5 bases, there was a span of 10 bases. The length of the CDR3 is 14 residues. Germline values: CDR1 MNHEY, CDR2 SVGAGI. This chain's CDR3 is CASSYQGYHNEQFF. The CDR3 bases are TGTGCCAGCAGTTACCAGGGTTACCACAATGAGCAGTTCTTC.

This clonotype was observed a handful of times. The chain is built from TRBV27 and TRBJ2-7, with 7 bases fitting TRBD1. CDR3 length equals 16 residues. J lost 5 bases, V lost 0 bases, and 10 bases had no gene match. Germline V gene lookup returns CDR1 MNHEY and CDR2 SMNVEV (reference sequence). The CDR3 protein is CASSLSGPRGIHEQYV. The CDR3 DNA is TGTGCCAGCAGTTTATCGGGCCCCAGGGGGATCCACGAGCAGTACGTC.

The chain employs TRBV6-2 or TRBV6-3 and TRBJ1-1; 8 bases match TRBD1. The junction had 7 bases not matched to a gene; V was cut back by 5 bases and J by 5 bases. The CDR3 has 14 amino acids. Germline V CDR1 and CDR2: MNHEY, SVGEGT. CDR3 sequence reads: CASSRTGTRTEAFF. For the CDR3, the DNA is TGTGCCAGCAGTCGGACAGGGACTCGGACTGAAGCTTTCTTT.

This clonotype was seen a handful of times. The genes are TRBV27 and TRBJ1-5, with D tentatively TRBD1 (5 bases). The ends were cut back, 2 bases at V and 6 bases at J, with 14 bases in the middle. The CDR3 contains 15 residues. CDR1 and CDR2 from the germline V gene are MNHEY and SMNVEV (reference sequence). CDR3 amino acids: CASSLIAGLGQPQHF. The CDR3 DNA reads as TGTGCCAGCAGTTTAATTGCAGGGCTCGGTCAGCCCCAGCATTTT.